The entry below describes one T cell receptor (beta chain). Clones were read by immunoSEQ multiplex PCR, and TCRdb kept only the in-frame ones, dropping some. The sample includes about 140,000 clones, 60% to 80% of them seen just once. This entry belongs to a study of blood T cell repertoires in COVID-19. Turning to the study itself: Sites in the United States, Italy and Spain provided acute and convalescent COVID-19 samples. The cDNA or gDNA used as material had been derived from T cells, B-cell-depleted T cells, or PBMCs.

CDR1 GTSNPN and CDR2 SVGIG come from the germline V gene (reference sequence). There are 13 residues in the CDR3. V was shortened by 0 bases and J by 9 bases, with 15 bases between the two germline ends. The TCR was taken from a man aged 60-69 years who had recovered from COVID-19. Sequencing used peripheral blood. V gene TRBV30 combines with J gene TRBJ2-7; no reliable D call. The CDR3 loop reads CAWSVLTWAGQYF. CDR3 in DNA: TGTGCCTGGAGTGTACTGACCTGGGCTGGGCAGTACTTC.